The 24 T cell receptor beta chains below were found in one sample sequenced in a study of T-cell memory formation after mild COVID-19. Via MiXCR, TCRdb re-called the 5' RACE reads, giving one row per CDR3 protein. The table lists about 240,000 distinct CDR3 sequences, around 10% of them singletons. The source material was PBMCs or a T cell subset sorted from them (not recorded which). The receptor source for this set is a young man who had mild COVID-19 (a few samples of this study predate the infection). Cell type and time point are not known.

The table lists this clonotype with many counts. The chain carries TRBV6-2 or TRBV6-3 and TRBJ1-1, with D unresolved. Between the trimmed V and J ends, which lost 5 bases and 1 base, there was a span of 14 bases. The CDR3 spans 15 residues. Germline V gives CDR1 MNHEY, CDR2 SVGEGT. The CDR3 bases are TGTGCCAGCAGTAACCCTAAATGGGGGAACACTGAAGCTTTCTTT. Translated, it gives CASSNPKWGNTEAFF.

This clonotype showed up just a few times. CDR3 in DNA: TGTGCCGCGGACAGGGACACCTACAATGAGCAGTTCTTC. Translated: CAADRDTYNEQFF. V usage is TRBV2 and J usage is TRBJ2-1; TRBD1 matches 8 bases. Germline values: CDR1 SNHLY, CDR2 FYNNEI. The CDR3 covers 13 residues. The ends lost 11 bases at V and 2 bases at J; junction bases unmatched: 5.

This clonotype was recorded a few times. The CDR3 reads CAILPNRGRDEQFF. The CDR3, as DNA: TGTGCCATCCTACCGAACAGGGGCAGGGATGAGCAGTTCTTC. The chain employs TRBV2 and TRBJ2-1, with 7 bases matching TRBD1. V was pared by 10 bases and J by 8 bases, with 14 bases of the junction left unmatched. The germline gives CDR1 SNHLY, CDR2 FYNNEI. CDR3 length: 14 amino acids.

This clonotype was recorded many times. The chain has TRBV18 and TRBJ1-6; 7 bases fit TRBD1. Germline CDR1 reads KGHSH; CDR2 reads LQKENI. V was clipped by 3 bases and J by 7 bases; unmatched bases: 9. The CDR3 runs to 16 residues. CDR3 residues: CASSPSGDSLNSPLHF. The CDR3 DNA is TGTGCCAGCTCACCGTCGGGGGACAGTCTCAATTCACCCCTCCACTTT.

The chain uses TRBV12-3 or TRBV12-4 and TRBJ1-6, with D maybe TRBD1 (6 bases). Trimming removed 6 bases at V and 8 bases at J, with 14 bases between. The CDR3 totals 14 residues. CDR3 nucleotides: TGTGCCAGCAGCCCAGGAGGGGGAGATTCACCCCTCCACTTT. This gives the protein CASSPGGGDSPLHF.

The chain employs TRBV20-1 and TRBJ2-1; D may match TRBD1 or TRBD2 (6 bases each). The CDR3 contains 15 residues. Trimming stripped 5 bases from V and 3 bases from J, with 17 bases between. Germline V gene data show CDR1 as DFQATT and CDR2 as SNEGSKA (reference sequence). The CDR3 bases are TGCAGTGCTCCCTTAGGGGGGACAAACTACAATGAGCAGTTCTTC. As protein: CSAPLGGTNYNEQFF.

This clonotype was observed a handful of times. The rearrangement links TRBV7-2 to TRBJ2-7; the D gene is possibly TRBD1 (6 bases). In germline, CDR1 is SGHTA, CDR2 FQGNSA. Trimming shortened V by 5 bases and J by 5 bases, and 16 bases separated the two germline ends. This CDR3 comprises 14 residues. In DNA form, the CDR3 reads TGTGCCAGCAGCCCCCAGTCTGGGGGCGACGAGCAGTACTTC. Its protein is CASSPQSGGDEQYF.

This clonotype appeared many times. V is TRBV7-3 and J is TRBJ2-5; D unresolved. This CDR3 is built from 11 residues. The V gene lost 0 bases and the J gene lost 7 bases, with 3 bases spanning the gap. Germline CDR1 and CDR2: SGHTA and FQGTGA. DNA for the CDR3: TGTGCCAGCAGCTTAACGGGGACCCAGTACTTC. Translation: CASSLTGTQYF.

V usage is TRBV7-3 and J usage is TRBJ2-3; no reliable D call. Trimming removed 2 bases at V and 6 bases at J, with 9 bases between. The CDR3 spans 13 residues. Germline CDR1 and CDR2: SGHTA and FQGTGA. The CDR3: CASSLGYSDTQYF. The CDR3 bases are TGTGCCAGCAGCTTAGGCTATTCCGATACGCAGTATTTT.

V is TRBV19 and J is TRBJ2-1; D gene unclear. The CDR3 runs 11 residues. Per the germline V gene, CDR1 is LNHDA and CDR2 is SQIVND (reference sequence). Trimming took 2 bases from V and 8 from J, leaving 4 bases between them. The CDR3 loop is CASSIRDEQFF. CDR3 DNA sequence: TGTGCCAGTAGTATACGCGATGAGCAGTTCTTC.

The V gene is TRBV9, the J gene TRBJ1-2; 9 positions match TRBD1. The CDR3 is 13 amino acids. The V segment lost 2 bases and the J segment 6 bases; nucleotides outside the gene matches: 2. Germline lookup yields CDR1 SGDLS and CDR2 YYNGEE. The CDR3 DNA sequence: TGTGCCAGCAGCGTGGGACAGGGACATGGCTACACCTTC. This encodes CASSVGQGHGYTF.

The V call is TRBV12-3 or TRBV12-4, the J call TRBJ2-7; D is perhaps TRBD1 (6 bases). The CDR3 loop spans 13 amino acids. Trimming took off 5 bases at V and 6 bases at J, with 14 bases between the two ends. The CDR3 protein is CASSPATGPEQYV. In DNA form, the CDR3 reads TGTGCCAGCAGTCCCGCGACAGGTCCCGAGCAGTACGTC.

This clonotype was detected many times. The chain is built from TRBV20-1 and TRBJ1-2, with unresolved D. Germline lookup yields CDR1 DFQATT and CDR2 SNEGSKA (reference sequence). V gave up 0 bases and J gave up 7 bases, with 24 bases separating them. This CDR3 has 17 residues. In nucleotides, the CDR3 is TGCAGTGCTAGAGACGCGTCGCTCGTTCCATCCAGAGGTGGCTACACCTTC. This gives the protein CSARDASLVPSRGGYTF.

CDR3 residues: CASSWGTGEKLFF. DNA for the CDR3: TGTGCCAGCAGCTGGGGGACAGGTGAAAAACTGTTTTTT. The rearrangement uses TRBV5-6 and TRBJ1-4; TRBD1 matches 8 bases. V shed 3 bases and J 7 bases; nucleotides not matched to a gene: 2. The germline gives CDR1 SGHDT, CDR2 YYEEEE. The CDR3 totals 13 residues.

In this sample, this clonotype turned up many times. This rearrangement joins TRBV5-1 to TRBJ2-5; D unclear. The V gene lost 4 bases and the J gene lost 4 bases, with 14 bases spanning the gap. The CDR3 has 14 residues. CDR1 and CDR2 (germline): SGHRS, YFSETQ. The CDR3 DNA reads TGCGCCAGCAGCCTCACCGGTAGAGGAGAGACCCAGTACTTC. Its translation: CASSLTGRGETQYF. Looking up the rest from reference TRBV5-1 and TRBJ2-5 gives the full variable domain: KAGVTQTPRYLIKTRGQQVTLSCSPISGHRSVSWYQQTPGQGLQFLFEYFSETQRNKGNFPGRFSGRQFSNSRSEMNVSTLELGDSALYLCASSLTGRGETQYFGPGTRLLVL.

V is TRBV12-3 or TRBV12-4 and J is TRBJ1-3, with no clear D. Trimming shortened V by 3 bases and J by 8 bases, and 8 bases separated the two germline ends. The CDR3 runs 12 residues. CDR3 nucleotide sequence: TGTGCCAGCAGTTTTAGTGGGGACACCATATATTTT. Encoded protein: CASSFSGDTIYF.

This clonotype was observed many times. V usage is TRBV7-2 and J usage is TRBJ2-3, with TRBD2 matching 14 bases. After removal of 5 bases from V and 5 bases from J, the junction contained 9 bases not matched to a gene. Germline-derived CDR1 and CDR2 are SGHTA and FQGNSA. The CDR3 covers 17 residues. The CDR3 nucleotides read TGTGCCAGCAGCCCCCCCGGACTAGCGGGGGGTGGAGATACGCAGTATTTT. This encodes CASSPPGLAGGGDTQYF. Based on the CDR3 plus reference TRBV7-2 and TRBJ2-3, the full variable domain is GAGVSQSPSNKVTEKGKDVELRCDPISGHTALYWYRQSLGQGLEFLIYFQGNSAPDKSGLPSDRFSAERTGGSVSTLTIQRTQQEDSAVYLCASSPPGLAGGGDTQYFGPGTRLTVL.

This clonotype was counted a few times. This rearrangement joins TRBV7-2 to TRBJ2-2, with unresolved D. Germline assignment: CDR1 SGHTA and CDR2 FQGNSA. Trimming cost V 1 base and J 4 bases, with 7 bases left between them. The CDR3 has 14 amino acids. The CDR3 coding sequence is TGTGCCAGCAGCTTAGACTCGACCACCGGGGAGCTGTTTTTT. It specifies CASSLDSTTGELFF.

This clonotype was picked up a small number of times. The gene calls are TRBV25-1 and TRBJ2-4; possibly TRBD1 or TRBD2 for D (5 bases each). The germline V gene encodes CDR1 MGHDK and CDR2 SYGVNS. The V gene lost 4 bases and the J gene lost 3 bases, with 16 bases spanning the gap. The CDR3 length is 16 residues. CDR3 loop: CASSASGARGKNIQYF. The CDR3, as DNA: TGTGCCAGCAGTGCCTCCGGGGCAAGGGGCAAAAACATTCAGTACTTC.

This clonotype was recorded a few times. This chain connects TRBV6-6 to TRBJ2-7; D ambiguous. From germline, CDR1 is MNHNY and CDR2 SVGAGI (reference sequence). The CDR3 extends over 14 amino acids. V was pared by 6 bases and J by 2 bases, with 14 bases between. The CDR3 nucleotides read TGTGCCAGCAGCCAAGGCTTAAATCCCTACGAGCAGTACTTC. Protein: CASSQGLNPYEQYF.

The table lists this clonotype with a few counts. The CDR3 here is CASSFYGIAFF. CDR3 coding DNA: TGTGCCAGCAGTTTCTACGGGATAGCTTTCTTT. The chain combines TRBV12-3 or TRBV12-4 with TRBJ1-1, with no clear D. V was cut by 3 bases and J by 10 bases, with 9 bases left in between. The CDR3 sequence is 11 residues long.

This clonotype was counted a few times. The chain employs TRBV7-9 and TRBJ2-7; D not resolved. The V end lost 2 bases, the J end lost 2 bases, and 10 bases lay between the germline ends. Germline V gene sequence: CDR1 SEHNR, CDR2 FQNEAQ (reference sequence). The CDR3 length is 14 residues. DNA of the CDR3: TGTGCCAGCAGCTTACTGGACGGCCCCTACGAGCAGTACGTC. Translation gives CASSLLDGPYEQYV.

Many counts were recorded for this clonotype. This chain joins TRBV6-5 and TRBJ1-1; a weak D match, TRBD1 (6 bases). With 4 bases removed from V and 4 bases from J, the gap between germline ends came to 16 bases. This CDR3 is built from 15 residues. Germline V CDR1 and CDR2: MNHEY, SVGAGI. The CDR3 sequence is CASSFGDTGITEAFF. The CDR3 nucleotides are TGTGCCAGCAGTTTTGGAGATACAGGGATCACTGAAGCTTTCTTT.

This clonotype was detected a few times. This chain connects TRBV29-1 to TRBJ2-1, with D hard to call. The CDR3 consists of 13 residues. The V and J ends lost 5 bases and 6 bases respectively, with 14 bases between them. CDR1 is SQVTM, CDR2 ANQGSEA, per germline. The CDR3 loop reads CSVTRAGINEQFF. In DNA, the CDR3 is TGCAGCGTTACCCGGGCCGGTATCAATGAGCAGTTCTTC.